The 18 T cell receptor beta chains listed next were all sequenced from one sample in a study of graft-versus-host responses after intestinal transplantation. TCRdb keeps only in-frame clones here, not all; method: immunoSEQ multiplex PCR. The table includes about 130,000 clones, around 90% detected once. These receptors have no known antigen. Sequences were derived from unstimulated CD4+ T cells sorted from spleen or lymph node cells, sampled before intestinal transplant. All receptors come from a human donor who received an intestinal transplant.

J is TRBJ2-5 and V is TRBV13; 7 bases match TRBD2. Judging by the DNA end, TRBJ2-7 fits better; the J call may be wrong. The CDR3 sequence is 14 residues long. Germline assignment: CDR1 PRHDT and CDR2 FYEKMQ (reference sequence). The CDR3 is CASTVNGGSYEQYF. DNA of the CDR3: TGTGCCAGCACCGTAAACGGGGGGTCCTACGAGCAGTACTTC.

CDR3 nucleotides: TGCGCCAGCAGCTTGGCCATAGGGGGGAGAATTAACTATGGCTACACCTTC. It is translated as CASSLAIGGRINYGYTF. The chain uses TRBV5-1 and TRBJ1-2, with D perhaps matching TRBD1 (6 bases). This CDR3 contains 17 residues. Trimming removed 0 bases from V and 1 base from J, with 16 bases in between. Germline-derived CDR1 and CDR2 are SGHRS and YFSETQ.

The J gene is TRBJ1-5, the V gene TRBV27, with D possibly TRBD1 on 5 matching bases. V was clipped by 2 bases and J by 3 bases, with 11 bases between them. This CDR3 has 15 residues. Germline CDR1 MNHEY, CDR2 SMNVEV (reference sequence). As DNA, the CDR3 is TGTGCCAGCAGTTTAATATTGGGGCCCAATCAGCCCCAGCATTTT. Translated, it gives CASSLILGPNQPQHF.

This chain connects TRBV30 to TRBJ2-5, with 10 bases aligning to TRBD2. V dropped 5 bases and J dropped 4; count of bases not matched to a gene: 7. Germline V gives CDR1 GTSNPN, CDR2 SVGIG (reference sequence). This CDR3 has 14 amino acids. The CDR3, as DNA: TGTGCCTGGGGCCCTCTAGCGGGAGTAGAGACCCAGTACTTC. It specifies CAWGPLAGVETQYF.

This clone was found a few times. V and J are TRBV10-1 and TRBJ2-7; perhaps TRBD2 as D (7 bases). V lost 5 bases to trimming and J lost 4 bases, with 15 bases between them. The CDR3 contains 14 residues. Germline V gene data show CDR1 as WNHNN and CDR2 as SYGVQD (reference sequence). The CDR3 DNA reads as TGCGCCAGCAGTCCTGGAGGGGGGGGGTACGAGCAGTACTTC. Its translation: CASSPGGGGYEQYF.

This chain links TRBV11-2 with TRBJ2-1; 14 nucleotides line up with TRBD2. The V gene's germline CDR1 is SGHAT and CDR2 FQNNGV. V lost 3 bases to trimming and J lost 9 bases; unmatched junction nucleotides: 13. There are 18 residues in the CDR3. CDR3 region: CASSFPPPRLAGGSEQFF. CDR3 in DNA: TGTGCCAGCAGCTTCCCCCCACCGAGACTAGCGGGAGGGAGTGAGCAGTTCTTC.

The V and J genes are TRBV18 and TRBJ2-2; 8 positions match TRBD2. With V trimmed by 3 bases and J by 7 bases, 10 bases remained unmatched. The CDR3 runs 16 residues. Germline values: CDR1 KGHSH, CDR2 LQKENI. CDR3 region: CASSPFTSGGHGELFF. Here the CDR3 DNA reads TGTGCCAGCTCACCTTTTACTAGCGGAGGTCACGGGGAGCTGTTTTTT.

This chain joins TRBV2 and TRBJ2-7; D may be TRBD1 or TRBD2 (5 bases each). This CDR3 is built from 13 residues. Trimming removed 7 bases from V and 7 bases from J, with 17 bases in between. Germline-derived CDR1 and CDR2 are SNHLY and FYNNEI. Here the CDR3 reads CASTPRQTKEQYF. DNA for the CDR3: TGTGCCAGCACTCCCCGACAGACTAAGGAGCAGTACTTC.

The chain recombines TRBV7-9 with TRBJ2-3; weak D call: TRBD1 (6 bases). Germline V CDR1 and CDR2: SEHNR, FQNEAQ (reference sequence). V was clipped by 3 bases and J by 5 bases, with 18 bases between them. This CDR3 is built from 16 residues. The chain's CDR3 is CASSLGASRSGDTQYF. In DNA, the CDR3 is TGTGCCAGCAGCTTGGGGGCTAGCAGGTCGGGAGATACGCAGTATTTT. The whole variable domain, filled in from reference TRBV7-9 and TRBJ2-3, reads DTGVSQNPRHKITKRGQNVTFRCDPISEHNRLYWYRQTLGQGPEFLTYFQNEAQLEKSRLLSDRFSAERPKGSFSTLEIQRTEQGDSAMYLCASSLGASRSGDTQYFGPGTRLTVL.

The rearrangement joins TRBV6-5 to TRBJ1-4; 7 bases are shared with TRBD1. Germline V gives CDR1 MNHEY, CDR2 SVGAGI. CDR3 size: 14 residues. V shed 6 bases and J 8 bases; nucleotides not matched to a gene: 9. The CDR3 nucleotides are TGTGCCAGCAGGATGACAGGGTCCAGCGAAAAACTGTTTTTT. It specifies CASRMTGSSEKLFF.

The chain couples TRBV19 to TRBJ2-4, with D perhaps TRBD1 (6 bases). The V end was cut by 3 bases, the J end by 0 bases, with 21 bases between. Germline V gene lookup returns CDR1 LNHDA and CDR2 SQIVND (reference sequence). This CDR3 is built from 19 residues. The CDR3 is CASSMSGKRGFLAKNIQYF. In nucleotides, the CDR3 is TGTGCCAGTAGTATGAGTGGTAAAAGGGGGTTCCTAGCCAAAAACATTCAGTACTTC.

The rearrangement joins TRBV7-9 to TRBJ1-2; a weak D match, TRBD1 (5 bases). Germline loops: CDR1 SEHNR, CDR2 FQNEAQ (reference sequence). The CDR3 length is 14 residues. The V gene lost 1 base and the J gene lost 6 bases, with 12 bases spanning the gap. The CDR3: CASSLVSGLDGYTF. CDR3 coding DNA: TGTGCCAGCAGCTTAGTGTCGGGGCTGGATGGCTACACCTTC.

This rearrangement joins TRBV28 to TRBJ2-3; D not resolved. Germline V CDR1 and CDR2: MDHEN, SYDVKM. Trimming left V 3 bases short and J 0 bases short, with 7 bases between. The CDR3 extends over 14 amino acids. The CDR3 spells CASSFKPSTDTQYF. CDR3 coding DNA: TGTGCCAGCAGTTTTAAGCCTAGCACAGATACGCAGTATTTT.

The rearrangement uses TRBV29-1 and TRBJ2-6, with D uncertain. The CDR3 totals 13 residues. Germline V CDR1 and CDR2: SQVTM, ANQGSEA. V lost 4 bases and J 2 bases, leaving 6 bases between the germline ends. The CDR3 region is CSVARAGANVLTF. In DNA form, the CDR3 reads TGCAGCGTTGCTAGGGCTGGGGCCAACGTCCTGACTTTC.

The rearrangement joins TRBV9 to TRBJ2-3; D remains ambiguous. Per the germline V gene, CDR1 is SGDLS and CDR2 is YYNGEE. V lost 0 bases, J lost 4 bases, and 0 bases lay in between. The CDR3 loop spans 11 amino acids. The CDR3 bases are TGTGCCAGCAGCGTAGCAGATACGCAGTATTTT. Translating gives CASSVADTQYF.

This chain uses TRBV10-3 with TRBJ2-7; the D gene is possibly TRBD2 (5 bases). Per germline, CDR1 ENHRY and CDR2 SYGVKD. The CDR3 totals 17 residues. Trimming pared 0 bases from V and 2 bases from J, leaving 17 bases between. CDR3 residues: CAISESSLGERAYEQYF. The CDR3 DNA reads TGTGCCATCAGTGAGTCGAGTCTCGGCGAGAGGGCCTACGAGCAGTACTTC.

The rearrangement links TRBV5-1 to TRBJ2-1; 8 nucleotides match TRBD2. J lost 2 bases, V lost 3 bases, and 4 bases had no gene match. Germline V lookup: CDR1 SGHRS, CDR2 YFSETQ. This CDR3 is built from 15 residues. CDR3 sequence reads: CASSSSGSAYNEQFF. DNA of the CDR3: TGCGCCAGCAGCTCCAGCGGGAGTGCCTACAATGAGCAGTTCTTC.

The rearrangement links TRBV27 to TRBJ2-7; TRBD1 matches at 9 bases. CDR3 length: 22 amino acids. Trimming took 0 bases from V and 1 from J; bases not matched to a gene: 22. CDR1 is MNHEY, CDR2 SMNVEV, per germline (reference sequence). This CDR3 reads CASSLSGPIGGTGLFRSYEQYF. In nucleotides, the CDR3 is TGTGCCAGCAGTTTATCGGGGCCGATAGGAGGGACAGGGCTGTTTAGATCCTACGAGCAGTACTTC.